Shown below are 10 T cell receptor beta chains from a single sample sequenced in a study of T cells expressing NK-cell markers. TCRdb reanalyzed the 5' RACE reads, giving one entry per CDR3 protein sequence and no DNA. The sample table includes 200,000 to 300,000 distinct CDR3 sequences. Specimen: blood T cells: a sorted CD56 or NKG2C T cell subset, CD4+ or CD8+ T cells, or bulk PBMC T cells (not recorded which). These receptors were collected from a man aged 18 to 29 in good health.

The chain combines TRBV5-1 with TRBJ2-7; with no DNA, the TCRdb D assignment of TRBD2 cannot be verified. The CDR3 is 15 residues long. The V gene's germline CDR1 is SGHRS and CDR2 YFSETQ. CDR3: CASSLAGSGGYEQYF.

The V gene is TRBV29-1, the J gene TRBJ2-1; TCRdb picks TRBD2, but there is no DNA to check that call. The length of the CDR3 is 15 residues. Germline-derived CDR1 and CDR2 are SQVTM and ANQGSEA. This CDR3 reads CSVAKGSGSRNEQFF.

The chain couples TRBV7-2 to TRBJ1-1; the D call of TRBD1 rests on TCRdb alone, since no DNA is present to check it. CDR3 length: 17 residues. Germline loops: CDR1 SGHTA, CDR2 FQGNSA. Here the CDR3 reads CASSLGGQSDVNTEAFF.

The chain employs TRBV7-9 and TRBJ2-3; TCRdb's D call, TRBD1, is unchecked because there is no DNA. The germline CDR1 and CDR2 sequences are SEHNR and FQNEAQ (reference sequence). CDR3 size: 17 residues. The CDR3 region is CASSPTPGRGSTDTQYF.

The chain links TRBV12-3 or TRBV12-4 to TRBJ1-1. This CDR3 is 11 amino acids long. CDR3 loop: CASKLGTEAFF.

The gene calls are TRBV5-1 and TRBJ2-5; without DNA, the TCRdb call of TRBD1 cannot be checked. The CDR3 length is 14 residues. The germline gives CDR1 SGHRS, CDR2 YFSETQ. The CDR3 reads CASRRQTTQETQYF.

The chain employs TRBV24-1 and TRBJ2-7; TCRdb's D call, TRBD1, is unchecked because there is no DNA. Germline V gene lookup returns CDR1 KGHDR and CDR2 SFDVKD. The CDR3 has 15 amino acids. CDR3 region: CATSDKGDKPYEQYF.

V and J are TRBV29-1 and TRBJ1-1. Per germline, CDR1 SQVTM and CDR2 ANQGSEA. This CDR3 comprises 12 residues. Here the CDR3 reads CSVEEDHTEAFF.

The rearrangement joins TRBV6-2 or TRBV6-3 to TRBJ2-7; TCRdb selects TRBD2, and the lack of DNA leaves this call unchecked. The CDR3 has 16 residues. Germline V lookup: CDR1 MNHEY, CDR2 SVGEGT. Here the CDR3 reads CASSYNSGLVGYEQYF.

The CDR3 region is CASSSPAGQVYEQYF. The chain is built from TRBV5-1 and TRBJ2-7; checking the TCRdb D call of TRBD1 is not possible without DNA. This CDR3 is built from 15 residues. The germline V gene has CDR1 SGHRS and CDR2 YFSETQ.